The 3 T cell receptor beta chains reported below all come from one sample, sequenced in a study of T cell repertoires in cytomegalovirus infection. MiXCR, applied by TCRdb to the reads, yields one record per CDR3 protein. The sample yields 150,000 to 200,000 distinct CDR3 sequences, around 15% seen once. The sample consisted of PBMCs. All receptors derive from a human donor in good health (CMV status not recorded). Some clones in this sample may be carry-over from other donors' samples.

The rearrangement links TRBV5-6 to TRBJ1-3, with D unclear. Looked up from germline, CDR1 is SGHDT and CDR2 is YYEEEE. The CDR3 consists of 14 residues. V was trimmed by 1 base and J by 2 bases, leaving 7 bases between them. CDR3 DNA sequence: TGTGCCAGCAGCTTGCAAGGACCTGGAAACACCATATATTTT. Its translation: CASSLQGPGNTIYF.

There are many counts of this clonotype. The chain has TRBV7-2 and TRBJ2-7; either TRBD1 or TRBD2 may supply D (5 bases each). The CDR3 has 14 residues. Germline loops: CDR1 SGHTA, CDR2 FQGNSA. Trimming took off 2 bases at V and 6 bases at J, with 14 bases between the two ends. The CDR3 is CASSLRIPGGEQYF. The CDR3 DNA sequence: TGTGCCAGCAGCTTACGGATCCCTGGGGGCGAGCAGTACTTC.

The table lists this clonotype with a few counts. The gene calls are TRBV7-2 and TRBJ2-1, with 10 bases matching TRBD2. Germline V gene sequence: CDR1 SGHTA, CDR2 FQGNSA. This CDR3 contains 15 residues. Trimming at V came to 2 bases and at J to 4 bases, leaving 2 bases not matched to a gene. CDR3 loop: CASSLLAGGYNEQFF. In DNA form, the CDR3 reads TGTGCCAGCAGCTTATTAGCGGGAGGTTACAATGAGCAGTTCTTC.